The 32 T cell receptor beta chains listed next were all sequenced from one sample in a study of T cells of healthy individuals. TCRdb ran MiXCR on the 5' RACE reads and lists one entry per CDR3 protein. The sample holds around 98,000 distinct CDR3 sequences, about 16% seen once. Receptors were obtained from a human donor in good health.

V and J are TRBV6-6 and TRBJ2-2; weak D call: TRBD1 (6 bases). With 5 bases removed from V and 5 bases from J, the gap between germline ends came to 15 bases. In germline, CDR1 is MNHNY, CDR2 SVGAGI (reference sequence). The CDR3 length is 15 residues. CDR3 DNA: TGTGCCAGCAGTCCAACCGGGACACAAACCGGGGAGCTGTTTTTT. Translating it yields CASSPTGTQTGELFF.

This clonotype has only a few counts. The V call is TRBV3-1, the J call TRBJ2-5, with TRBD1 matching over 7 bases. The CDR3 covers 14 residues. After removal of 2 bases from V and 2 bases from J, the junction contained 2 bases not matched to a gene. From germline, CDR1 is LGHDT and CDR2 YNNKEL (reference sequence). CDR3 sequence: CASSQPGQQETQYF. The CDR3 nucleotides read TGTGCCAGCAGCCAACCGGGACAGCAAGAGACCCAGTACTTC.

This clonotype turned up a few times. The rearrangement joins TRBV28 to TRBJ1-3; 7 positions agree with TRBD1. V shed 7 bases and J 1 base; nucleotides not matched to a gene: 10. CDR3 length equals 16 residues. Germline assignment: CDR1 MDHEN and CDR2 SYDVKM. CDR3 sequence (DNA): TGTGCCAGCAACTTCGGGACAGCCAGATCTGGAAACACCATATATTTT. It is translated as CASNFGTARSGNTIYF. Filled out from reference TRBV28 and TRBJ1-3, the complete variable domain reads DVKVTQSSRYLVKRTGEKVFLECVQDMDHENMFWYRQDPGLGLRLIYFSYDVKMKEKGDIPEGYSVSREKKERFSLILESASTNQTSMYLCASNFGTARSGNTIYFGEGSWLTVV.

This chain links TRBV11-1 with TRBJ2-7; 12 positions agree with TRBD2. V was clipped by 5 bases and J by 3 bases; unmatched bases: 5. CDR3 length: 15 amino acids. CDR1 is SGHAT and CDR2 is FQDESV in the germline V gene (reference sequence). CDR3 in amino acids: CASSPRLAGDYEQYF. The CDR3 coding sequence is TGTGCCAGCAGCCCGAGACTAGCGGGGGACTACGAGCAGTACTTC.

This clonotype has a count of ten or more. The V call is TRBV29-1, the J call TRBJ1-1; 7 positions agree with TRBD1. Losses at the gene ends were 5 bases for V and 0 bases for J; bases not matched to a gene: 3. Germline V gene lookup returns CDR1 SQVTM and CDR2 ANQGSEA. The CDR3 has 13 amino acids. The CDR3 loop is CSVSGQLNTEAFF. CDR3 DNA sequence: TGCAGCGTTTCGGGACAGCTGAACACTGAAGCTTTCTTT.

This sequence joins TRBV7-9 and TRBJ2-3; the D gene is possibly TRBD2 (6 bases). The germline V gene encodes CDR1 SEHNR and CDR2 FQNEAQ (reference sequence). Between the trimmed V and J ends, which lost 8 bases and 3 bases, there was a span of 12 bases. The CDR3 contains 13 residues. CDR3 nucleotide sequence: TGTGCCAGCGGGAAGGAGGGAACAGATACGCAGTATTTT. Protein: CASGKEGTDTQYF.

V and J are TRBV2 and TRBJ1-5; 8 bases align to TRBD1. J gave up 13 bases and V 4 bases, and 6 bases lay outside the gene matches. Germline assignment: CDR1 SNHLY and CDR2 FYNNEI. The CDR3 extends over 12 amino acids. CDR3 DNA: TGTGCCAGCAGTGCACTAGGGACAGGACAGCATTTT. Residues: CASSALGTGQHF. The variable domain in full, with the rest retrieved from reference TRBV2 and TRBJ1-5, is EPEVTQTPSHQVTQMGQEVILRCVPISNHLYFYWYRQILGQKVEFLVSFYNNEISEKSEIFDDQFSVERPDGSNFTLKIRSTKLEDSAMYFCASSALGTGQHFGDGTRLSIL.

This chain uses TRBV12-3 or TRBV12-4 with TRBJ2-7; 7 nucleotides match TRBD1. CDR3 length equals 13 residues. The trim removed 4 bases at V and 3 bases at J, leaving 3 bases unmatched. This chain's CDR3 is CASSWGQLYEQYF. CDR3 DNA: TGTGCCAGCAGTTGGGGACAGCTCTACGAGCAGTACTTC.

The rearrangement joins TRBV29-1 to TRBJ2-6, with D maybe TRBD1 (6 bases). Trimming cost V 1 base and J 0 bases, with 16 bases left between them. The CDR3 runs to 18 residues. Looked up from germline, CDR1 is SQVTM and CDR2 is ANQGSEA. CDR3 coding DNA: TGCAGCGTTGAAGCAGAGGACAGATTAATCTCTGGGGCCAACGTCCTGACTTTC. It specifies CSVEAEDRLISGANVLTF. Combining the CDR3 with reference TRBV29-1 and TRBJ2-6 gives the whole variable domain SAVISQKPSRDICQRGTSLTIQCQVDSQVTMMFWYRQQPGQSLTLIATANQGSEATYESGFVIDKFPISRPNLTFSTLTVSNMSPEDSSIYLCSVEAEDRLISGANVLTFGAGSRLTVL.

The table lists this clonotype with many counts. The gene calls are TRBV5-5 and TRBJ2-2; the D gene is possibly TRBD1 (6 bases). From germline, CDR1 is SGHKS and CDR2 YYEKEE (reference sequence). Trimming shortened V by 0 bases and J by 5 bases, and 11 bases separated the two germline ends. There are 15 residues in the CDR3. CDR3 bases: TGTGCCAGCAGCTTGGTACAGGGACGGACCGGGGAGCTGTTTTTT. Protein sequence: CASSLVQGRTGELFF.

The chain joins TRBV7-2 to TRBJ2-7; D may match TRBD1 or TRBD2 (5 bases each). The germline V gene encodes CDR1 SGHTA and CDR2 FQGNSA. This CDR3 is built from 13 residues. The germline V and J ends were trimmed by 6 bases and 1 base, with 10 bases remaining between them. CDR3 sequence: CASRPGRSYEQYF. The CDR3 region has the DNA TGTGCCAGCAGACCGGGACGGTCCTACGAGCAGTACTTC.

This clonotype was observed at least ten times. The chain links TRBV9 to TRBJ2-1; D remains unclear. The CDR3 covers 13 residues. Germline CDR1 is SGDLS and CDR2 is YYNGEE. V was clipped by 0 bases and J by 6 bases, with 7 bases between them. CDR3 sequence reads: CASSVGTLNEQFF. Here the CDR3 DNA reads TGTGCCAGCAGCGTAGGCACTCTCAATGAGCAGTTCTTC.

This clonotype was counted only a few times. CDR3 in DNA: TGCGCCAGCAGCCAAGATCATCGCCATAGCTATGGCTACACCTTC. This translates into CASSQDHRHSYGYTF. This chain uses TRBV4-3 with TRBJ1-2, with D unresolved. Between the trimmed V and J ends, which lost 0 bases and 4 bases, there was a span of 12 bases. Looked up from germline, CDR1 is LGHNA and CDR2 is YSLEER. This CDR3 contains 15 residues.

This clonotype was recorded many times. This sequence joins TRBV12-3 or TRBV12-4 and TRBJ2-5; the D gene is possibly TRBD1 (6 bases). The CDR3 sequence is 15 residues long. V was trimmed by 1 base and J by 2 bases, leaving 11 bases between them. The CDR3 nucleotides are TGTGCCAGCAGTTTAGAACAGGGCCCACAAGAGACCCAGTACTTC. Residues: CASSLEQGPQETQYF.

This sequence joins TRBV9 and TRBJ1-2, with TRBD1 matching 8 bases. With V trimmed by 0 bases and J by 4 bases, 5 bases remained unmatched. CDR1 is SGDLS and CDR2 is YYNGEE in the germline V gene. The length of the CDR3 is 15 residues. The DNA of the CDR3 is TGTGCCAGCAGCGTAGACGGGGGACAGGTCTATGGCTACACCTTC. Its protein is CASSVDGGQVYGYTF.

The sample holds a few counts of this clonotype. The J gene is TRBJ2-7, the V gene TRBV20-1; either TRBD1 or TRBD2 may supply D (5 bases each). Trimming stripped 6 bases from V and 0 bases from J, with 15 bases between. From germline, CDR1 is DFQATT and CDR2 SNEGSKA (reference sequence). The CDR3 is 14 amino acids. In DNA, the CDR3 is TGCAGTGCCTCCGGATCTGGGACCTCCTACGAGCAGTACTTC. It codes for CSASGSGTSYEQYF.

In its sample, this clonotype was seen a few times. This chain uses TRBV19 with TRBJ2-1, with 7 bases matching TRBD2. The germline V gene has CDR1 LNHDA and CDR2 SQIVND (reference sequence). J gave up 2 bases and V 4 bases, and 5 bases lay outside the gene matches. The CDR3 has 15 amino acids. The CDR3 loop reads CASSTSGEAYNEQFF. The CDR3 DNA reads TGTGCCAGTAGTACGAGCGGGGAAGCCTACAATGAGCAGTTCTTC.

This clonotype was seen more than once but under ten times. This chain links TRBV2 with TRBJ1-2; D gene ambiguous. The CDR3 sequence is 11 residues long. V was clipped by 8 bases and J by 7 bases, with 11 bases between them. Germline lookup yields CDR1 SNHLY and CDR2 FYNNEI. The DNA of the CDR3 is TGTGCCAGCGATTACAGAGGTGGCTACACCTTC. Translation: CASDYRGGYTF.

This clonotype has at least ten counts. CDR3 in DNA: TGTGCCAGCAGCCCCTCCCTGGCCTCCTATGGCTACACCTTC. It is translated as CASSPSLASYGYTF. The J gene is TRBJ1-2, the V gene TRBV9; no clear D. The CDR3 has 14 amino acids. The germline V and J ends were trimmed by 4 bases and 4 bases, with 14 bases remaining between them. Germline CDR1 and CDR2: SGDLS and YYNGEE.

This clonotype has just a few counts. This rearrangement joins TRBV7-9 to TRBJ1-5; no firm D call. Per the germline V gene, CDR1 is SEHNR and CDR2 is FQNEAQ (reference sequence). The CDR3 is made up of 14 amino acids. V dropped 5 bases and J dropped 0 bases, with 8 bases sitting between them. CDR3 DNA sequence: TGTGCCAGCAGCCAGTGGGGTAGCAATCAGCCCCAGCATTTT. This encodes CASSQWGSNQPQHF.

This clonotype appeared a few times. The chain carries TRBV5-6 and TRBJ1-2, with D uncertain. CDR3 size: 13 residues. Germline CDR1 SGHDT, CDR2 YYEEEE. V was pared by 3 bases and J by 4 bases, with 10 bases between. CDR3 nucleotide sequence: TGTGCCAGCAGCTCGGCCAGCGGCTATGGCTACACCTTC. It is translated as CASSSASGYGYTF.

In its sample, this clonotype was seen once. The rearrangement joins TRBV9 to TRBJ2-2; D ambiguous. The CDR3 covers 14 residues. CDR1 is SGDLS and CDR2 is YYNGEE in the germline V gene. V dropped 0 bases and J dropped 7 bases, with 10 bases sitting between them. The CDR3 DNA sequence: TGTGCCAGCAGCGTAGACCTTCTCAGCGGGGAGCTGTTTTTT. Amino acid sequence: CASSVDLLSGELFF.

The chain combines TRBV28 with TRBJ1-2; 9 bases line up with TRBD1. The germline CDR1 and CDR2 sequences are MDHEN and SYDVKM. The CDR3 is 14 amino acids. V lost 5 bases to trimming and J lost 5 bases; unmatched junction nucleotides: 6. This CDR3 is CASSDRGRGYGYTF. In DNA, the CDR3 is TGTGCCAGCAGTGACAGGGGGAGAGGGTATGGCTACACCTTC.

The table lists this clonotype with a few counts. The genes are TRBV6-2 or TRBV6-3 and TRBJ2-1, with D possibly TRBD2 on 6 matching bases. Trimming left V 7 bases short and J 1 base short, with 11 bases between. Germline V gene lookup returns CDR1 MNHEY and CDR2 SVGEGT. This CDR3 has 14 residues. CDR3 DNA sequence: TGTGCCAGCACCACGGGGGATTCCTACAATGAGCAGTTCTTC. This gives the protein CASTTGDSYNEQFF.

For this clonotype: This may come from a read error, since a much larger clone is one base off. The chain carries TRBV2 and TRBJ2-7; weak D call: TRBD1 (6 bases). This CDR3 comprises 15 residues. Germline CDR1 reads SNHLY; CDR2 reads FYNNEI. For the CDR3, the DNA is TGTGCCCTCCTACGGGCAGGGGACGTCACCTACGAGCTGTACTTC. Encoded protein: CALLRAGDVTYELYF.

This clonotype was counted ten times or more. The chain links TRBV18 to TRBJ1-5, with D uncertain. This CDR3 region has 12 residues. Germline V lookup: CDR1 KGHSH, CDR2 LQKENI. The V end was cut by 3 bases, the J end by 6 bases, with 6 bases between. The chain's CDR3 is CASSPRSQPQHF. DNA of the CDR3: TGTGCCAGCTCACCGAGGAGTCAGCCCCAGCATTTT.

The table lists this clonotype with a few counts. The J gene is TRBJ2-1, the V gene TRBV25-1; the D is unclear. V gave up 7 bases and J gave up 1 base, with 14 bases separating them. Per germline, CDR1 MGHDK and CDR2 SYGVNS. The CDR3 loop spans 15 amino acids. The CDR3 DNA is TGTGCCAGCACGAAAGGGCAGGAGTCCTACAATGAGCAGTTCTTC. It specifies CASTKGQESYNEQFF. The whole variable domain, remainder taken from reference TRBV25-1 and TRBJ2-1, is EADIYQTPRYLVIGTGKKITLECSQTMGHDKMYWYQQDPGMELHLIHYSYGVNSTEKGDLSSESTVSRIRTEHFPLTLESARPSHTSQYLCASTKGQESYNEQFFGPGTRLTVL.

This clonotype was seen ten or more times. The rearrangement joins TRBV28 to TRBJ1-1, with 9 bases fitting TRBD1. The V segment lost 6 bases and the J segment 6 bases; nucleotides outside the gene matches: 11. Germline V gene lookup returns CDR1 MDHEN and CDR2 SYDVKM. The CDR3 runs to 15 residues. The CDR3 region is CASRETGGRIAEAFF. DNA for the CDR3: TGTGCCAGCAGAGAGACAGGGGGTAGGATCGCTGAAGCTTTCTTT.

V and J are TRBV4-2 and TRBJ2-2, with TRBD2 matching over 11 bases. Germline CDR1 and CDR2: LGHNA and YNFKEQ. V lost 3 bases and J lost 1; bases outside the gene matches: 4. CDR3 length equals 17 residues. CDR3 amino acids: CASSQRLAGLNTGELFF. The DNA of the CDR3 is TGTGCCAGCAGCCAGAGACTAGCGGGACTGAACACCGGGGAGCTGTTTTTT.

This clonotype was picked up many times. V is TRBV28 and J is TRBJ1-1; the D is unclear. This CDR3 spans 11 amino acids. The germline CDR1 and CDR2 sequences are MDHEN and SYDVKM. Trimming removed 6 bases at V and 2 bases at J, with 4 bases between. CDR3 bases: TGTGCCAGCAGCCGTAACACTGAAGCTTTCTTT. This codes for CASSRNTEAFF.

The chain joins TRBV6-2 or TRBV6-3 to TRBJ2-1, with D uncertain. CDR3 length: 12 residues. Germline V lookup: CDR1 MNHEY, CDR2 SVGEGT. V gave up 6 bases and J gave up 8 bases, with 11 bases separating them. The CDR3 sequence: CASRRTSDEQFF. The CDR3 nucleotides read TGTGCCAGCAGAAGGACCTCGGATGAGCAGTTCTTC.

This clonotype is termed medium-sized. This chain joins TRBV4-3 and TRBJ1-3, with D hard to call. The germline CDR1 and CDR2 sequences are LGHNA and YSLEER. The CDR3 runs to 16 residues. The V end lost 0 bases, the J end lost 0 bases, and 9 bases lay between the germline ends. CDR3 coding DNA: TGCGCCAGCAGCCAAGATGCGGGGAGCTCTGGAAACACCATATATTTT. Translated: CASSQDAGSSGNTIYF.